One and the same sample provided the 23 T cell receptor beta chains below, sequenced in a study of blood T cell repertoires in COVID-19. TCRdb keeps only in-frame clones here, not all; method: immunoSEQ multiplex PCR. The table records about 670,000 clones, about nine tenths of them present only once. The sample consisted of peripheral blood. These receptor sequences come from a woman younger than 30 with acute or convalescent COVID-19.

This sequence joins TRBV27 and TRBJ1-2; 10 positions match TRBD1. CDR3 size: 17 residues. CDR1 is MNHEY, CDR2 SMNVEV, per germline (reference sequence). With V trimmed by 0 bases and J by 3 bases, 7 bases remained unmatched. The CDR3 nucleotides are TGTGCCAGCAGTTTATCGCGGGGGGGGACAGGGGACTATGGCTACACCTTC. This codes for CASSLSRGGTGDYGYTF.

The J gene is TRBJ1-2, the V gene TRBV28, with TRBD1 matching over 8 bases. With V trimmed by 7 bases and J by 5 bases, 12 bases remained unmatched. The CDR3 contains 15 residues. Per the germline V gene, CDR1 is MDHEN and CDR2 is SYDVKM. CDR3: CASTPWEGQEYGYTF. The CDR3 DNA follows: TGTGCCAGCACCCCTTGGGAGGGACAGGAGTATGGCTACACCTTC.

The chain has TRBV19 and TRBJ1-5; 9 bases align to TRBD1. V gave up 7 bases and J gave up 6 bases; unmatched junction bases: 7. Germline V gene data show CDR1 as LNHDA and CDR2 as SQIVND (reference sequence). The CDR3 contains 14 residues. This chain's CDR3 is CASTPGTGSQPQHF. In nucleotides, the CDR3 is TGTGCCAGTACCCCAGGGACAGGGAGTCAGCCCCAGCATTTT.

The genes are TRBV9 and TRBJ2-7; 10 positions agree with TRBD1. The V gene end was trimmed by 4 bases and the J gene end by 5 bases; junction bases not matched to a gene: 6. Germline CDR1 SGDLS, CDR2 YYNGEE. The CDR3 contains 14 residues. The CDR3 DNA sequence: TGTGCCAGCAGCAGACAGGGGGCGGACAACGAGCAGTACTTC. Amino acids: CASSRQGADNEQYF.

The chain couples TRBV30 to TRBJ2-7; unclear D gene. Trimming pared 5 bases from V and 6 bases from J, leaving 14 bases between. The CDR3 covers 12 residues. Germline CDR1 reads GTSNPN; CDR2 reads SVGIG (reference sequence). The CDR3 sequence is CAWSPTPPEQYF. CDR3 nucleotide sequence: TGTGCCTGGTCCCCAACTCCGCCCGAGCAGTACTTC.

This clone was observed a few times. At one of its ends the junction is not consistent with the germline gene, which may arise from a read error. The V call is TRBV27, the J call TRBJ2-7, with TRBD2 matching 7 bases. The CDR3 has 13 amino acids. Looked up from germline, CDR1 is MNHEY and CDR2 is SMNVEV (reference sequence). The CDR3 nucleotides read TGTGCCAGCAGTTCACCGGGACTAATGACGAGCGACTTC. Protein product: CASSSPGLMTSDF.

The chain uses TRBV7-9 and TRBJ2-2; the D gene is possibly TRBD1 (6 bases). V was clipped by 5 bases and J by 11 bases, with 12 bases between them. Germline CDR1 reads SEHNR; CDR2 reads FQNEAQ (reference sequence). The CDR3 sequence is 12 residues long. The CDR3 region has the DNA TGTGCCAGCAGCGTTACAGGGTTAGAGCTGTTTTTT. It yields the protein CASSVTGLELFF.

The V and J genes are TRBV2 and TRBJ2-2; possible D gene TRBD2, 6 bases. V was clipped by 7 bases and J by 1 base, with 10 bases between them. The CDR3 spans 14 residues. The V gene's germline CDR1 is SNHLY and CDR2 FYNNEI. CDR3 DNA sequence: TGTGCCAGCAAAGGGACTGTGAACACCGGGGAGCTGTTTTTT. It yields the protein CASKGTVNTGELFF.

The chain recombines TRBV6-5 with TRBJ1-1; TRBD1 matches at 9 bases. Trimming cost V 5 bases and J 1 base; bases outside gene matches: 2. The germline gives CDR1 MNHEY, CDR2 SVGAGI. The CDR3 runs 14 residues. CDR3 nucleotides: TGTGCCAGCAGTCAGGACAGGGGGAACACTGAAGCTTTCTTT. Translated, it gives CASSQDRGNTEAFF.

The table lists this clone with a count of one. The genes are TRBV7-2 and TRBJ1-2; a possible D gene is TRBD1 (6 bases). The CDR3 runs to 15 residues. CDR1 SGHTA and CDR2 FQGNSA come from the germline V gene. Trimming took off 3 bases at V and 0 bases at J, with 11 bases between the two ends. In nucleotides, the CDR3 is TGTGCCAGCAGCTTGAAACAGGGCGCTAACTATGGCTACACCTTC. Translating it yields CASSLKQGANYGYTF.

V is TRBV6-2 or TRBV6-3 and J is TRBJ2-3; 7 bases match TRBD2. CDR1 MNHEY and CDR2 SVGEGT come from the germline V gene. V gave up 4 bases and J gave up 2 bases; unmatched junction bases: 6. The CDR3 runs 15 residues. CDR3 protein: CASSFRDYTTDTQYF. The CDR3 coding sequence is TGTGCCAGCAGTTTCCGGGACTACACCACAGATACGCAGTATTTT.

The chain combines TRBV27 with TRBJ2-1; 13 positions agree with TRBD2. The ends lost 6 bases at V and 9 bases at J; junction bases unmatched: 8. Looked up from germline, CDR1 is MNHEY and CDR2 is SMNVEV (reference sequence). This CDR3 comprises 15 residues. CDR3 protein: CASSIRLAGGGEQFF. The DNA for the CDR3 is TGTGCCAGCAGCATACGACTAGCGGGGGGAGGTGAGCAGTTCTTC.

The chain's CDR3 is CASSPPRGYGYTF. In DNA form, the CDR3 reads TGTGCCAGCAGCCCCCCTCGCGGCTATGGCTACACCTTC. The chain recombines TRBV7-8 with TRBJ1-2, with D uncertain. Germline-derived CDR1 and CDR2 are SGHVS and FQNEAQ. The CDR3 runs 13 residues. Trimming removed 5 bases at V and 4 bases at J, with 11 bases between.

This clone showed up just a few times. CDR3 nucleotide sequence: TGTGCCAGCTCATCGGACAACAATCAGCCCCAGCATTTT. It is translated as CASSSDNNQPQHF. The chain recombines TRBV18 with TRBJ1-5; D is possibly TRBD1 (5 bases). The CDR3 extends over 13 amino acids. Per germline, CDR1 KGHSH and CDR2 LQKENI. V was pared by 5 bases and J by 3 bases, with 8 bases between.

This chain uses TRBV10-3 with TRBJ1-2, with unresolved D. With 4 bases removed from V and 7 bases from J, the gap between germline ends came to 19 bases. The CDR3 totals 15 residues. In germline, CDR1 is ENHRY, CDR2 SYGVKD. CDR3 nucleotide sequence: TGTGCCATCAGTGGGAGGCAGGCCAACGCAGTTGGCTACACCTTC. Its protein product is CAISGRQANAVGYTF.

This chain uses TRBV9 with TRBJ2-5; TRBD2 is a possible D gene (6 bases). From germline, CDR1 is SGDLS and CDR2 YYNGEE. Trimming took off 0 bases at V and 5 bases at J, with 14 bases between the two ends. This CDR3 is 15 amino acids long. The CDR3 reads CASSVAGKRVETQYF. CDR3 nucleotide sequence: TGTGCCAGCAGCGTAGCGGGGAAGCGGGTGGAGACCCAGTACTTC.

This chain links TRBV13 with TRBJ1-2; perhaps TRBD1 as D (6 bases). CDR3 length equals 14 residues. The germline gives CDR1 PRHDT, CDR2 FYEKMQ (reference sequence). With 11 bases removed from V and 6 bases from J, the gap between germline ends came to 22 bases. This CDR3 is CARPESGVKDGYTF. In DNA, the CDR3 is TGTGCCCGTCCAGAATCAGGGGTAAAAGATGGCTACACCTTC.

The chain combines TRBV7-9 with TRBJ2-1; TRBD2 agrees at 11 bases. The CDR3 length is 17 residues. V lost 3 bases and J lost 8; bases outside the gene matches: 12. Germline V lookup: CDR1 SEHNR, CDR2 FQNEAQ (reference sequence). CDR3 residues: CASSFGTSGAPGDEQFF. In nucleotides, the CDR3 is TGTGCCAGCAGCTTCGGGACTAGCGGCGCCCCGGGGGATGAGCAGTTCTTC.

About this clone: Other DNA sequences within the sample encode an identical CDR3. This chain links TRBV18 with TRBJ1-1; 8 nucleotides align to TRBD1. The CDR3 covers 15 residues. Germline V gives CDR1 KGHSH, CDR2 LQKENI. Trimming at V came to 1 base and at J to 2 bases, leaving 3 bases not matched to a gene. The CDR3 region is CASSPRTGSNTEAFF. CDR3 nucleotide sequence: TGTGCCAGCTCACCACGGACAGGGTCTAACACTGAAGCTTTCTTT.

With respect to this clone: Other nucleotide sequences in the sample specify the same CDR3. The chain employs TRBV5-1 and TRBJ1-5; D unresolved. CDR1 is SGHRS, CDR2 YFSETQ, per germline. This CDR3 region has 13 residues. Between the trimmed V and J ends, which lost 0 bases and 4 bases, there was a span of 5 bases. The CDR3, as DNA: TGCGCCAGCAGCTTGGGACTTAATCAGCCCCAGCATTTT. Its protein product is CASSLGLNQPQHF.

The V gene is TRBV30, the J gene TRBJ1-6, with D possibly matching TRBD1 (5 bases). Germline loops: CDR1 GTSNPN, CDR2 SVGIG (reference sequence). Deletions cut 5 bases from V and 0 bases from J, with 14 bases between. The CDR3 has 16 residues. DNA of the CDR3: TGTGCCTGGTCCCGACAGATGAGCTCCTATAATTCACCCCTCCACTTT. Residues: CAWSRQMSSYNSPLHF. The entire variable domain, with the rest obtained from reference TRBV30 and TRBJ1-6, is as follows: SQTIHQWPATLVQPVGSPLSLECTVEGTSNPNLYWYRQAAGRGLQLLFYSVGIGQISSEVPQNLSASRPQDRQFILSSKKLLLSDSGFYLCAWSRQMSSYNSPLHFGNGTRLTVT.

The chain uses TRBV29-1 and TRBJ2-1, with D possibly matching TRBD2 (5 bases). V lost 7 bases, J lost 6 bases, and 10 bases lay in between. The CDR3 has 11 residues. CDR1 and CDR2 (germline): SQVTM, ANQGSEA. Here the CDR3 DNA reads TGCAGCGCCCTACTAGGCAATGAGCAGTTCTTC. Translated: CSALLGNEQFF.

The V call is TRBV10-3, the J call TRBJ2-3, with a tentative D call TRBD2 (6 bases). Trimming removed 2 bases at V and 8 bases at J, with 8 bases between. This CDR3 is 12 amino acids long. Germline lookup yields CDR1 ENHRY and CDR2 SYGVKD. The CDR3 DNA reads TGTGCCATCAGTGAGACTAGCCGTACGCAGTATTTT. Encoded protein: CAISETSRTQYF.